Below, one TCR beta chain is given with its context. Antigen: not known. The junction departs from the called germline gene at one end, perhaps through a read error. The data derive from a study of shared clonotypes between healthy human individuals. At the level of the study: Three plates were used per donor for CD4 naive, three for CD4 memory, two for CD8 naive and one for CD8 memory. Study-wide results and limits: It was anticipated that sequencing depth would influence how many clonotypes donors shared. It was the non-shared clonotypes that had lower generation probabilities than clonotypes shared by all four donors.

Here immunoSEQ multiplex PCR was the method, and the copy in TCRdb shows in-frame clones only, minus some. The sample consists of hundreds of thousands of clones, over 90% of them appearing once. CDR1 is MNHEY, CDR2 SMNVEV, per germline (reference sequence). The CDR3 loop spans 17 amino acids. Naive CD8 cells comprised CD45RO-negative, CCR7-positively selected cells, excluding terminally differentiated effector memory CD45RA+ cells. There were no recent acute infections or vaccinations among the donors, who were healthy HIV-negative adults. This receptor was taken from a man aged 30 to 45 in good health. The chain employs TRBV27 and TRBJ2-3; the D gene is possibly TRBD2 (7 bases). Sequenced sample: naive CD8+ T cells sorted from blood. The CDR3 DNA is TGTGCCAGCAGCTTATTCCCCGCGGGGGCTAGCACAGATACGCAGTATTTT. This codes for CASSLFPAGASTDTQYF.